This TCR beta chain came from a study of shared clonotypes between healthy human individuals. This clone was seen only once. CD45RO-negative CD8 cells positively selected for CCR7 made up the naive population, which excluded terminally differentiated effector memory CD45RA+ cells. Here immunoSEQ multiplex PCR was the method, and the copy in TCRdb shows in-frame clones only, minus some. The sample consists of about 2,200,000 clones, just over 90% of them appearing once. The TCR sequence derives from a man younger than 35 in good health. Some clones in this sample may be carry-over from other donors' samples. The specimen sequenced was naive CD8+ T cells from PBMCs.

The CDR3 DNA reads as TGTGCCAGCAGGGGTACTAGCGGGAGTGACTACGAGCAGTACTTC. Translation: CASRGTSGSDYEQYF. The V gene is TRBV25-1, the J gene TRBJ2-7; TRBD2 aligns across 11 bases. The CDR3 is made up of 15 amino acids. V lost 6 bases, J lost 3 bases, and 7 bases stayed unmatched. Germline V gives CDR1 MGHDK, CDR2 SYGVNS.